One sample yielded the 6 T cell receptor beta chains listed below, sequenced in a study of monozygotic twins with inflammatory bowel disease. With the 5' RACE reads reprocessed, TCRdb shows one record per CDR3 protein and no DNA. The sample holds more than 300,000 distinct CDR3 sequences. Sample: blood. The source of these receptors is a human donor with ulcerative colitis or Crohn's disease, or a healthy co-twin of an affected twin (not recorded which).

The gene calls are TRBV7-9 and TRBJ2-7; the D call of TRBD1 rests on TCRdb alone, since no DNA is present to check it. This CDR3 contains 15 residues. CDR1 is SEHNR, CDR2 FQNEAQ, per germline (reference sequence). The CDR3 region is CASSLARAGIDEQYF.

The genes are TRBV20-1 and TRBJ1-6. The CDR3 sequence is 14 residues long. Germline V CDR1 and CDR2: DFQATT, SNEGSKA (reference sequence). CDR3 region: CSVGRRSYNSPLHF.

The chain carries TRBV7-3 and TRBJ2-1; TCRdb lists TRBD2, though no DNA is available to test this call. Germline lookup yields CDR1 SGHTA and CDR2 FQGTGA. The CDR3 is 15 residues long. CDR3 sequence reads: CASRLGLDSYNEQFF.

The rearrangement joins TRBV12-3 or TRBV12-4 to TRBJ1-4; the D gene TCRdb calls, TRBD1, cannot be checked with no DNA. CDR3 length: 17 amino acids. CDR3 region: CASSPRQFHTTNEKLFF.

The V gene is TRBV5-1, the J gene TRBJ2-4; TCRdb selects TRBD1, and the lack of DNA leaves this call unchecked. The V gene's germline CDR1 is SGHRS and CDR2 YFSETQ. The CDR3 contains 14 residues. CDR3 amino acids: CASSPGQIKDIQYF.

The gene calls are TRBV12-3 or TRBV12-4 and TRBJ2-7. The CDR3 consists of 12 residues. Here the CDR3 reads CASKAIGYEQYF.